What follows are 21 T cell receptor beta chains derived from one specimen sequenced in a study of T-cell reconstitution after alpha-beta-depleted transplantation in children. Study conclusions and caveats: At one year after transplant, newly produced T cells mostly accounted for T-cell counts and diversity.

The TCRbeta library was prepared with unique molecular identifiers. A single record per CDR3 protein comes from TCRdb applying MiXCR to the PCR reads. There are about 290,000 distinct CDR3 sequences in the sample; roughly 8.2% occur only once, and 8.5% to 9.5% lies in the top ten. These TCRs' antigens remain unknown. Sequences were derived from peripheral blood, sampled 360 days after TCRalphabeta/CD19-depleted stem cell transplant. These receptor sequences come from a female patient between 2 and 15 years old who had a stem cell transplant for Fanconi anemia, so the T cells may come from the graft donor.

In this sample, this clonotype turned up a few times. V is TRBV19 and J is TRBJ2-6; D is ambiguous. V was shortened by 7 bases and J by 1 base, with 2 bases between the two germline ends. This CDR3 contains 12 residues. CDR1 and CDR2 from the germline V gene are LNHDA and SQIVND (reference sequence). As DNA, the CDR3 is TGTGCCAGTAAATCTGGGGCCAACGTCCTGACTTTC. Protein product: CASKSGANVLTF.

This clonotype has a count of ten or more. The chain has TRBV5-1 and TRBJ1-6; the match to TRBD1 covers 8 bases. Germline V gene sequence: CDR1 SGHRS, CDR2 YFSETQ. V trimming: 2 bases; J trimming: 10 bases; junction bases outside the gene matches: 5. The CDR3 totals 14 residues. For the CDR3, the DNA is TGCGCCAGCAGCTTCGGACAGGGAGCATCACCCCTCCACTTT. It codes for CASSFGQGASPLHF.

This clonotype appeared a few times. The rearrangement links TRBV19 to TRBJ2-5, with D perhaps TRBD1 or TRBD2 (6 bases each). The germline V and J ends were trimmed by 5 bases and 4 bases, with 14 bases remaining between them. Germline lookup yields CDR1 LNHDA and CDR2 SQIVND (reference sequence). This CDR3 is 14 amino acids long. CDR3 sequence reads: CASSDTGGGETQYF. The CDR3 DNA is TGTGCCAGTAGTGACACCGGAGGGGGAGAGACCCAGTACTTC.

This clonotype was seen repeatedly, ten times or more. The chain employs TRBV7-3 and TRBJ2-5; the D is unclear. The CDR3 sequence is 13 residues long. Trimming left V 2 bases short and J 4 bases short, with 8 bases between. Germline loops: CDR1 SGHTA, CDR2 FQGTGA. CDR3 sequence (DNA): TGTGCCAGCAGCTTACTCCAAGGAGAGACCCAGTACTTC. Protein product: CASSLLQGETQYF.

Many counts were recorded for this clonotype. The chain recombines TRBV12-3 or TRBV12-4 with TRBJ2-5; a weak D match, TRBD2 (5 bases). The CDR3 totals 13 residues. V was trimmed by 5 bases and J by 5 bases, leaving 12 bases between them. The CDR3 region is CASSGPGNETQYF. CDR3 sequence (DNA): TGTGCCAGCAGTGGGCCGGGGAACGAGACCCAGTACTTC.

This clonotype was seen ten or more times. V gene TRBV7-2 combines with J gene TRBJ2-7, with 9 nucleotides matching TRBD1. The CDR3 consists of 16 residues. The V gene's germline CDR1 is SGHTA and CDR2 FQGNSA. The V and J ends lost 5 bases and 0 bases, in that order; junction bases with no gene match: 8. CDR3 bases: TGTGCCAGCAGCATCCAGGGACAGGGATACTCCTACGAGCAGTACTTC. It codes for CASSIQGQGYSYEQYF.

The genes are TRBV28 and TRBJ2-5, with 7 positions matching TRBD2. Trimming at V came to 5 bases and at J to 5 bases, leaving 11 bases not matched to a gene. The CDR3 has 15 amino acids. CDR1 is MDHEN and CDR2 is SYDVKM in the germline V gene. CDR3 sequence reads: CASSLGPGGTETQYF. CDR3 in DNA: TGTGCCAGCAGTCTCGGGCCGGGGGGAACGGAGACCCAGTACTTC.

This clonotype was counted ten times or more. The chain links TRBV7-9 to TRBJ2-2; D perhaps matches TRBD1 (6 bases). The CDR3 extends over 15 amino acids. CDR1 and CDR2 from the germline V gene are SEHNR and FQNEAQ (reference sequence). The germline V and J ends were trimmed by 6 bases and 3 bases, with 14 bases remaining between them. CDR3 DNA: TGTGCCAGCAGATCGGTCAGGGGCGACACCGGGGAGCTGTTTTTT. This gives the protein CASRSVRGDTGELFF.

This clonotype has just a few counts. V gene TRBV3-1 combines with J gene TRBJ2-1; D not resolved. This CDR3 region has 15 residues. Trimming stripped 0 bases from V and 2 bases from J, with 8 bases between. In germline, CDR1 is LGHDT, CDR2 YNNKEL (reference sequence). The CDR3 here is CASSQEVWPYNEQFF. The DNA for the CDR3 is TGTGCCAGCAGCCAAGAGGTTTGGCCCTACAATGAGCAGTTCTTC.

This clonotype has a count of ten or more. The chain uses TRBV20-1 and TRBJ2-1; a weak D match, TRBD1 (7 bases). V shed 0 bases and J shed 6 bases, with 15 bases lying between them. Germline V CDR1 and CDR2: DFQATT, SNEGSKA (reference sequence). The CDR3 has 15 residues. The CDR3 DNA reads TGCAGTGCTAGAGATCGGGGGACAGCCGTCAATGAGCAGTTCTTC. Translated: CSARDRGTAVNEQFF.

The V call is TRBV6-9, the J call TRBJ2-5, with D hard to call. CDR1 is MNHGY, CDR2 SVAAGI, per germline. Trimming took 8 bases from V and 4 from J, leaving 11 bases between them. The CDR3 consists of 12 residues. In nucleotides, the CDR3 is TGTGCCAGCCTATTTTTTGTAGAGACCCAGTACTTC. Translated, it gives CASLFFVETQYF.

CDR3 nucleotides: TGTGCCAGCACTCGGACAGTCAATCAGCCCCAGCATTTT. Its protein is CASTRTVNQPQHF. The V gene is TRBV28, the J gene TRBJ1-5; possible D gene TRBD1, 6 bases. The V and J ends lost 7 bases and 3 bases respectively, with 10 bases between them. Germline CDR1 is MDHEN and CDR2 is SYDVKM. There are 13 residues in the CDR3.

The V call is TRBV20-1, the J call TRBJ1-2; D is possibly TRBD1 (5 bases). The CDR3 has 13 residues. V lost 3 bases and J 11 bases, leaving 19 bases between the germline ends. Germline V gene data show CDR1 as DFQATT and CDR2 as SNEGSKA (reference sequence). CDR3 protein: CSASPLDSLRYTF. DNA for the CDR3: TGCAGTGCTAGCCCCTTAGACAGCCTTAGGTACACCTTC.

CDR3 nucleotides: TGTGCCAGCAGTTTATGGGCAGGGGAAGTCGATTCACCCCTCCACTTT. Its protein product is CASSLWAGEVDSPLHF. This chain uses TRBV28 with TRBJ1-6, with TRBD1 as a possible D gene (6 bases). The germline gives CDR1 MDHEN, CDR2 SYDVKM. The ends were cut back, 0 bases at V and 8 bases at J, with 14 bases in the middle. The CDR3 length is 16 residues.

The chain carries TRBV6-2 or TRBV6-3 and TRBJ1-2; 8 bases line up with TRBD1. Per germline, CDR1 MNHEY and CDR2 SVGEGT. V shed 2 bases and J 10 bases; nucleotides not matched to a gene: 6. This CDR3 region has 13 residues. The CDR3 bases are TGTGCCAGCAGTTACGGGACAGGAATCACCTACACCTTC. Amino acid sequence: CASSYGTGITYTF.

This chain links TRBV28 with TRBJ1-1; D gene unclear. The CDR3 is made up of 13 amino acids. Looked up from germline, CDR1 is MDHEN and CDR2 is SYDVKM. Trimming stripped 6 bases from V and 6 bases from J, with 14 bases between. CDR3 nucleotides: TGTGCCAGCAGCGCCCTAATGGGGTCTGAAGCTTTCTTT. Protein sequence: CASSALMGSEAFF.

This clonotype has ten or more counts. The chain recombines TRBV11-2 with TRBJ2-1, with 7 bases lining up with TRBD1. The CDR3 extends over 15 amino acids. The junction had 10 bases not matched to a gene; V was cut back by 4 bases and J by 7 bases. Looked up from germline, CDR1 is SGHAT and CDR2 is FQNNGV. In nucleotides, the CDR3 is TGTGCCAGCAGCTCCCACAGGGGTCGAGGTAATGAGCAGTTCTTC. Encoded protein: CASSSHRGRGNEQFF.

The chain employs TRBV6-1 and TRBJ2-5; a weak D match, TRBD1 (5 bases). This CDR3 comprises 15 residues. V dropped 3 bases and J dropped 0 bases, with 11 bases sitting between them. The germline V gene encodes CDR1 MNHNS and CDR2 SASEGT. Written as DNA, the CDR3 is TGTGCCAGCAGTGAGGGGCAGGTGTACCAAGAGACCCAGTACTTC. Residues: CASSEGQVYQETQYF.

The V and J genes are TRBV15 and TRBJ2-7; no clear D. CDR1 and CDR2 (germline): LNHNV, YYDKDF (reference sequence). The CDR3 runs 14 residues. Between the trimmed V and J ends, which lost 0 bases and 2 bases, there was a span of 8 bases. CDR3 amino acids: CATSRDLRPYEQYF. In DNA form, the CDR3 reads TGTGCCACCAGCAGAGATTTGAGGCCCTACGAGCAGTACTTC.

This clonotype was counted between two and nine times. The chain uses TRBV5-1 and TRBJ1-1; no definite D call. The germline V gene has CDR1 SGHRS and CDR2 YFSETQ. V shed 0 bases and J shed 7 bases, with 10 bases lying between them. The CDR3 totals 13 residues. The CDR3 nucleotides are TGCGCCAGCAGCTTGGAGTTGGGGTATGAAGCTTTCTTT. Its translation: CASSLELGYEAFF.

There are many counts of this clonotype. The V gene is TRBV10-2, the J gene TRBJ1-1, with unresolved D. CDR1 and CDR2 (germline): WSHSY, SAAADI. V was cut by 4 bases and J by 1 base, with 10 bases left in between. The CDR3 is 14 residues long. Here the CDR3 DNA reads TGCGCCAGCAGTGTACAGCTCTCGAACACTGAAGCTTTCTTT. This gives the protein CASSVQLSNTEAFF.